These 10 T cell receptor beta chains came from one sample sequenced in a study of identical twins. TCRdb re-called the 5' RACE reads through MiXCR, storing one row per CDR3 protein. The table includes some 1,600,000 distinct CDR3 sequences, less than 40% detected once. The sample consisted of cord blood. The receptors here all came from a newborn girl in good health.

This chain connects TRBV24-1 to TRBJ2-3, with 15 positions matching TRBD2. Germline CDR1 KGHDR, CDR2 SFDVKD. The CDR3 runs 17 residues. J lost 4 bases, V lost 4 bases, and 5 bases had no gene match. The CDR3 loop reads CATSDPGTSGGSDTQYF. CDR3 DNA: TGTGCCACCAGTGACCCCGGGACTAGCGGGGGGTCAGATACGCAGTATTTT.

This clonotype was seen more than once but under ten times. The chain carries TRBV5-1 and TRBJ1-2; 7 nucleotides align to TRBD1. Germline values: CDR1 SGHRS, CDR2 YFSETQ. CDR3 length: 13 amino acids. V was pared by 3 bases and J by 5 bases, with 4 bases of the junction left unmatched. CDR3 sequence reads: CASSWQGEYGYTF. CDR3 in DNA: TGCGCCAGCAGCTGGCAGGGGGAATATGGCTACACCTTC.

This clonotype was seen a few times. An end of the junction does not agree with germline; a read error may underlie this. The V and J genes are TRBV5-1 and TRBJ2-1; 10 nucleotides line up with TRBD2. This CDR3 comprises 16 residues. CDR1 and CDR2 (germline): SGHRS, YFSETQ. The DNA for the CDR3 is TGCGCCAGCAGCTTCTCTAGCGGGAGCTCCTCCAATGAGCAGTTCTTC. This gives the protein CASSFSSGSSSNEQFF. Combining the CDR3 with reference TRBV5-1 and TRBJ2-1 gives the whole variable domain KAGVTQTPRYLIKTRGQQVTLSCSPISGHRSVSWYQQTPGQGLQFLFEYFSETQRNKGNFPGRFSGRQFSNSRSEMNVSTLELGDSALYLCASSFSSGSSSNEQFFGPGTRLTVL.

The CDR3 DNA reads as TGCAGCGTTGAAGCCGGCGGGGGGTACGAGCAGTACTTC. Its protein is CSVEAGGGYEQYF. The chain is built from TRBV29-1 and TRBJ2-7; TRBD2 matches 8 bases. The V and J ends lost 1 base and 4 bases, in that order; junction bases with no gene match: 3. From germline, CDR1 is SQVTM and CDR2 ANQGSEA. This CDR3 contains 13 residues.

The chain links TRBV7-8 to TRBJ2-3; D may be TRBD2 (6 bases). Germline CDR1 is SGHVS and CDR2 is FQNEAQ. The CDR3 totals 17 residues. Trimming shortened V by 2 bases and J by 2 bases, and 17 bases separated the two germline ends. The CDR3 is CASSLSPGLRATDTQYF. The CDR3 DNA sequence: TGTGCCAGCAGCTTATCGCCGGGACTGAGGGCCACAGATACGCAGTATTTT.

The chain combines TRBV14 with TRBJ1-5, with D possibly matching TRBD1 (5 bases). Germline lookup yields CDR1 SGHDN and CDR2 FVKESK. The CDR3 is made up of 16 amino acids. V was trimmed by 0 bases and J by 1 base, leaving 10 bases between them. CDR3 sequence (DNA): TGTGCCAGCAGCCAAGATGCAGGGAAGAGCAATCAGCCCCAGCATTTT. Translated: CASSQDAGKSNQPQHF.

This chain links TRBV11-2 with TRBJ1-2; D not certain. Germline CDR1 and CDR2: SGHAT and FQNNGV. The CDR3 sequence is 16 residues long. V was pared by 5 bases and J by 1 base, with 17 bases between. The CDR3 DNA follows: TGTGCCAGCAGCGCTGCAAGGCAGAACCTTAACTATGGCTACACCTTC. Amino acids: CASSAARQNLNYGYTF.

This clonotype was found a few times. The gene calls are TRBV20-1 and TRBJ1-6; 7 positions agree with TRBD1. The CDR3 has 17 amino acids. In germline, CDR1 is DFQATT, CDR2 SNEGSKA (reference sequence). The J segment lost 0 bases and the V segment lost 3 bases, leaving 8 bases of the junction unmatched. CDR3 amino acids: CSARGTADSSYNSPLHF. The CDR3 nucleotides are TGCAGTGCTAGGGGGACAGCAGATAGCTCCTATAATTCACCCCTCCACTTT.

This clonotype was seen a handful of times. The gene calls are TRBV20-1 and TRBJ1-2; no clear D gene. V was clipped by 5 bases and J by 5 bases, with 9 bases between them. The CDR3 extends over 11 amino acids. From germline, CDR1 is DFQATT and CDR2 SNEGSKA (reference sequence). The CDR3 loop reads CSARPGYGYTF. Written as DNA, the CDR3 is TGCAGTGCTCGGCCCGGTTATGGCTACACCTTC.

CDR3 region: CASSQGGIWGLAIYEQYF. The CDR3 DNA sequence: TGTGCCAGCAGCCAAGGTGGAATTTGGGGACTAGCGATCTACGAGCAGTACTTC. The chain joins TRBV14 to TRBJ2-7; 10 nucleotides line up with TRBD2. This CDR3 has 18 amino acids. Germline-derived CDR1 and CDR2 are SGHDN and FVKESK. Trimming removed 1 base from V and 3 bases from J; junction bases left unmatched: 12.